The entry below describes one T cell receptor (beta chain). The germline gives CDR1 MNHEY, CDR2 SVGAGI. V trimming: 2 bases; J trimming: 10 bases; junction bases outside the gene matches: 11. The length of the CDR3 is 16 residues. The data are from a study of blood T cell repertoires in COVID-19. How the authors handled the data: For nucleated cells, counts were estimated from reference gene primer amplification. Method: immunoSEQ multiplex PCR; TCRdb's copy keeps in-frame clones and lacks some. The D gene and trimming were derived from the DNA, and the V and J assignments and clone size from that table. The sample includes about 87,000 clones, roughly 88% of them seen just once.

This receptor was taken from a woman older than 75 with COVID-19, enrolled during active disease. Sample: peripheral blood. This chain connects TRBV6-5 to TRBJ1-4; 9 bases agree with TRBD1. CDR3 sequence reads: CASSYLRQGGSGKLFF. The CDR3 coding sequence is TGTGCCAGCAGTTACCTACGACAGGGGGGCAGCGGAAAACTGTTTTTT.